This T cell receptor (beta chain) was captured by sequencing in a study of TIL therapy for anti-PD-1-resistant metastatic lung cancer. Study at large: Most patients had lung adenocarcinoma; a handful of tumors were EGFR-mutant, two ALK-rearranged; half smoked currently or formerly.

Broader study findings: This highly selected cohort may not generalize to typical lung cancer patients. Many TIL product clones were absent from baseline tumor, suggesting clonal contraction.

This clone showed up just a few times. No antigen is known for it. Regarding time point: pre-treatment sample, taken before nivolumab and TIL therapy. Pleural nodules or supraclavicular lymph nodes made up most of the excised metastases sampled. This was the immunoSEQ v3 assay. Sequenced by immunoSEQ multiplex PCR; TCRdb stores in-frame clones only, minus some. This table holds under 100,000 clones, less than 70% found once. The CDR3 length is 17 residues. With 4 bases removed from V and 0 bases from J, the gap between germline ends came to 17 bases. Germline CDR1 is KGHDR and CDR2 is SFDVKD. Source: tumor tissue, taken at baseline. The chain recombines TRBV24-1 with TRBJ2-5; D assignment may be TRBD1 or TRBD2 (6 bases each). The sequence came from a person between 30 and 80 years old with non-small cell lung cancer. The CDR3 sequence: CATSEWAGGTNQETQYF. CDR3 nucleotides: TGTGCCACCAGTGAATGGGCTGGAGGGACAAACCAAGAGACCCAGTACTTC.